These T cell receptor beta chains were read from a single sample in a study of cytomegalovirus exposure and HLA in healthy donors. Sequenced by immunoSEQ multiplex PCR; TCRdb stores in-frame clones only, minus some. The data contain fewer than 150,000 clones, roughly four fifths of them seen just once; the ten biggest clones take up under 3.5%. Input material: PBMCs. The source is a young man in good health and CMV-seronegative. CDR3s include the opening cysteine and the closing phenylalanine or tryptophan. A D gene is named only where the DNA matches it firmly. Clone sizes are given selectively: once, few, many, or a class where the clone is expanded.

V gene: TRBV6-5
J gene: TRBJ1-4
D gene: TRBD1
clone size: NA
CDR3 protein: CASSYWDRGRGEKLFF
CDR3 DNA: TGTGCCAGCAGTTACTGGGACAGGGGGAGGGGTGAAAAACTGTTTTTT

V gene: TRBV7-9
J gene: TRBJ2-1
D gene: NA
clone size: NA
CDR3 protein: CASSLTVSEQFF
CDR3 DNA: TGTGCCAGCAGCTTAACGGTGTCTGAGCAGTTCTTC

V gene: TRBV4-1
J gene: TRBJ2-1
D gene: NA
clone size: NA
CDR3 protein: CASSQGRGPHNERFF
CDR3 DNA: TGCGCCAGCAGCCAAGGGCGGGGGCCACACAATGAGCGGTTCTTC

V gene: TRBV28
J gene: TRBJ1-3
D gene: NA
clone size: NA
CDR3 protein: CASGQPTGPGNTIYF
CDR3 DNA: TGTGCCAGCGGCCAACCCACAGGTCCTGGAAACACCATATATTTT

V gene: TRBV9
J gene: TRBJ1-1
D gene: NA
clone size: NA
CDR3 protein: CASSVVSDTEAFF
CDR3 DNA: TGTGCCAGCAGCGTAGTTAGCGACACTGAAGCTTTCTTT

V gene: TRBV6-5
J gene: TRBJ1-2
D gene: NA
clone size: NA
CDR3 protein: CATGLALYGYTF
CDR3 DNA: TGTGCCACAGGCCTGGCCCTTTATGGCTACACCTTC

V gene: TRBV9
J gene: TRBJ2-2
D gene: NA
clone size: NA
CDR3 protein: CASSSGYTGELFF
CDR3 DNA: TGTGCCAGCAGCTCAGGTTACACCGGGGAGCTGTTTTTT

V gene: TRBV30
J gene: TRBJ2-3
D gene: TRBD2
clone size: NA
CDR3 protein: CAWSVAGGTDTQYF
CDR3 DNA: TGTGCCTGGAGTGTCGCGGGGGGCACAGATACGCAGTATTTT

V gene: TRBV30
J gene: TRBJ1-6
D gene: NA
clone size: NA
CDR3 protein: CAWSVRNNSPLHF
CDR3 DNA: TGTGCCTGGAGTGTCAGAAATAATTCCCCCCTCCACTTT

V gene: TRBV7-9
J gene: TRBJ2-2
D gene: NA
clone size: NA
CDR3 protein: CASSLDSALNTGELFF
CDR3 DNA: TGTGCCAGCAGCTTAGATAGCGCCCTGAACACCGGGGAGCTGTTTTTT

V gene: TRBV30
J gene: TRBJ2-1
D gene: NA
clone size: NA
CDR3 protein: CAWSGRNEQFF
CDR3 DNA: TGTGCCTGGTCGGGAAGGAATGAGCAGTTCTTC

V gene: TRBV4-3
J gene: TRBJ2-7
D gene: TRBD2
clone size: NA
CDR3 protein: CASSPGLAGVGTYEQYF
CDR3 DNA: TGCGCCAGCAGCCCAGGACTAGCGGGAGTTGGGACCTACGAGCAGTACTTC

V gene: TRBV28
J gene: TRBJ1-2
D gene: NA
clone size: NA
CDR3 protein: CASSFSGWGHNYGYTF
CDR3 DNA: TGTGCCAGCAGTTTCAGTGGGTGGGGGCACAACTATGGCTACACCTTC

V gene: TRBV18
J gene: TRBJ1-1
D gene: TRBD1
clone size: NA
CDR3 protein: CASSVGQSNTEAFF
CDR3 DNA: TGTGCCAGCTCAGTGGGACAGTCGAACACTGAAGCTTTCTTT

V gene: TRBV28
J gene: TRBJ1-1
D gene: TRBD1
clone size: NA
CDR3 protein: CASSSRQGRDMNTEAFF
CDR3 DNA: TGTGCCAGCAGTTCTAGACAGGGGAGGGACATGAACACTGAAGCTTTCTTT

V gene: TRBV7-2
J gene: TRBJ2-7
D gene: TRBD2
clone size: NA
CDR3 protein: CASSLGGLAGARTYEQYF
CDR3 DNA: TGTGCCAGCAGCTTAGGGGGACTAGCGGGAGCTAGAACCTACGAGCAGTACTTC

V gene: TRBV4-3
J gene: TRBJ1-5
D gene: TRBD1
clone size: once
CDR3 protein: CASSQVYRGQVSNQPQHF
CDR3 DNA: TGCGCCAGCAGCCAAGTATACAGGGGGCAGGTTAGCAATCAGCCCCAGCATTTT

V gene: TRBV11-2
J gene: TRBJ2-3
D gene: NA
clone size: NA
CDR3 protein: CASSLLIEATDTQYF
CDR3 DNA: TGTGCCAGCAGCTTATTGATTGAGGCCACAGATACGCAGTATTTT

V gene: TRBV5-1
J gene: TRBJ1-2
D gene: TRBD1
clone size: NA
CDR3 protein: CASSPEGQAGYTF
CDR3 DNA: TGCGCCAGCAGCCCGGAGGGACAGGCAGGCTACACCTTC

V gene: TRBV11-2
J gene: TRBJ2-7
D gene: TRBD1
clone size: once
CDR3 protein: CASSADRVNYEQYF
CDR3 DNA: TGTGCCAGCAGCGCGGACAGGGTGAACTACGAGCAGTACTTC

V gene: TRBV6-1
J gene: TRBJ2-7
D gene: TRBD2
clone size: NA
CDR3 protein: CASSVSALVAGSGEQYF
CDR3 DNA: TGTGCCAGCAGTGTTTCGGCCCTCGTAGCGGGATCGGGCGAGCAGTACTTC

V gene: TRBV2
J gene: TRBJ2-3
D gene: NA
clone size: NA
CDR3 protein: CASSEGAVTQYF
CDR3 DNA: TGTGCCAGCAGTGAAGGGGCTGTTACGCAGTATTTT

V gene: TRBV7-6
J gene: TRBJ2-7
D gene: TRBD2
clone size: NA
CDR3 protein: CASSSRLISGGLDEQYF
CDR3 DNA: TGTGCCAGCAGCTCCCGGTTGATTAGCGGGGGGCTCGACGAGCAGTACTTC

V gene: TRBV27
J gene: TRBJ2-7
D gene: NA
clone size: NA
CDR3 protein: CASSLSWGPYEQYF
CDR3 DNA: TGTGCCAGCAGTTTATCCTGGGGCCCCTACGAGCAGTACTTC

V gene: TRBV29-1
J gene: TRBJ1-1
D gene: NA
clone size: NA
CDR3 protein: CSVGRNTEAFF
CDR3 DNA: TGCAGCGTTGGGAGAAACACTGAAGCTTTCTTT

V gene: TRBV5-8
J gene: TRBJ1-4
D gene: TRBD1
clone size: NA
CDR3 protein: CASSPRTGAAEKLFF
CDR3 DNA: TGTGCCAGCAGCCCCAGGACAGGGGCGGCTGAAAAACTGTTTTTT

V gene: TRBV7-3
J gene: TRBJ2-3
D gene: TRBD2
clone size: NA
CDR3 protein: CASSLRGTSGRRTDTQYF
CDR3 DNA: TGTGCCAGCAGCTTAAGGGGGACTAGCGGTAGGAGAACAGATACGCAGTATTTT

V gene: TRBV4-3
J gene: TRBJ2-3
D gene: TRBD2
clone size: NA
CDR3 protein: CASSQDLAAGGFTDTQYF
CDR3 DNA: TGCGCCAGCAGCCAAGATTTGGCAGCGGGAGGTTTCACAGATACGCAGTATTTT

V gene: TRBV18
J gene: TRBJ2-5
D gene: NA
clone size: NA
CDR3 protein: CASSFRTNQETQYF
CDR3 DNA: TGTGCCAGCTCATTTCGGACTAATCAAGAGACCCAGTACTTC

V gene: TRBV2
J gene: TRBJ1-4
D gene: NA
clone size: NA
CDR3 protein: CASSQLGGEGEKLFF
CDR3 DNA: TGTGCCAGCAGCCAACTTGGGGGGGAAGGGGAAAAACTGTTTTTT

V gene: TRBV9
J gene: TRBJ1-1
D gene: TRBD1
clone size: few
CDR3 protein: CASSVAAGQVDTEAFF
CDR3 DNA: TGTGCCAGCAGCGTAGCTGCGGGACAGGTAGACACTGAAGCTTTCTTT

V gene: TRBV15
J gene: TRBJ2-7
D gene: NA
clone size: few
CDR3 protein: CATSRGVREAEQYF
CDR3 DNA: TGTGCCACCAGCAGAGGAGTCAGGGAGGCCGAGCAGTACTTC

V gene: TRBV19
J gene: TRBJ1-5
D gene: TRBD1
clone size: NA
CDR3 protein: CASSMRTGHQQPQHF
CDR3 DNA: TGTGCCAGTAGTATGCGGACAGGGCATCAACAGCCCCAGCATTTT

V gene: TRBV27
J gene: TRBJ2-7
D gene: TRBD1
clone size: NA
CDR3 protein: CASSSGPGQGPLWGDEQYF
CDR3 DNA: TGTGCCAGCAGTTCGGGGCCGGGACAGGGCCCTCTTTGGGGGGACGAGCAGTACTTC

V gene: TRBV7-9
J gene: TRBJ2-4
D gene: TRBD2
clone size: NA
CDR3 protein: CASSPVQREGEDKNIQYF
CDR3 DNA: TGTGCCAGCTCCCCCGTTCAGCGGGAGGGTGAGGACAAAAACATTCAGTACTTC

V gene: TRBV5-1
J gene: TRBJ2-1
D gene: NA
clone size: NA
CDR3 protein: CASSFEATYNEQFF
CDR3 DNA: TGCGCCAGCAGCTTCGAAGCGACCTACAATGAGCAGTTCTTC

V gene: TRBV10-1
J gene: TRBJ1-1
D gene: NA
clone size: NA
CDR3 protein: CASSLKWAGANTEAFF
CDR3 DNA: TGCGCCAGCAGTTTAAAATGGGCAGGGGCGAACACTGAAGCTTTCTTT

V gene: TRBV19
J gene: TRBJ2-7
D gene: TRBD1
clone size: NA
CDR3 protein: CASTPRTGPSYEQYF
CDR3 DNA: TGTGCCAGTACCCCCCGGACAGGACCGTCCTACGAGCAGTACTTC

V gene: TRBV5-1
J gene: TRBJ1-4
D gene: TRBD1
clone size: few
CDR3 protein: CASSSDPGTGYF
CDR3 DNA: TGCGCCAGCAGCTCGGACCCCGGGACAGGGTATTTT

V gene: TRBV5-6
J gene: TRBJ1-2
D gene: TRBD1
clone size: NA
CDR3 protein: CASSLVSGVTGGGNYGYTF
CDR3 DNA: TGTGCCAGCAGCTTGGTCTCTGGGGTCACAGGGGGAGGTAACTATGGCTACACCTTC

V gene: TRBV11-1
J gene: TRBJ2-5
D gene: TRBD2
clone size: NA
CDR3 protein: CASRRGGGWETQYF
CDR3 DNA: TGTGCCAGCAGGCGCGGGGGTGGTTGGGAGACCCAGTACTTC

V gene: TRBV7-8
J gene: TRBJ1-1
D gene: TRBD1
clone size: NA
CDR3 protein: CASSMTGGDTEAFF
CDR3 DNA: TGTGCCAGCAGCATGACAGGGGGTGACACTGAAGCTTTCTTT

V gene: TRBV29-1
J gene: TRBJ1-2
D gene: TRBD1
clone size: NA
CDR3 protein: CSVEGSRDRGEYGYTF
CDR3 DNA: TGCAGCGTTGAAGGCTCCCGGGACAGGGGGGAGTATGGCTACACCTTC

V gene: TRBV27
J gene: TRBJ2-3
D gene: NA
clone size: NA
CDR3 protein: CASSLNRQGTDTQYF
CDR3 DNA: TGTGCCAGCAGTTTAAATCGGCAGGGCACAGATACGCAGTATTTT

V gene: TRBV2
J gene: TRBJ2-4
D gene: NA
clone size: NA
CDR3 protein: CATRQESKNIQYF
CDR3 DNA: TGTGCCACCAGACAGGAATCCAAAAACATTCAGTACTTC

V gene: TRBV4-3
J gene: TRBJ2-1
D gene: NA
clone size: few
CDR3 protein: CASSLAIRDWGVGSYNEQFF
CDR3 DNA: TGCGCCAGCAGCCTCGCAATCCGGGACTGGGGGGTGGGCTCCTACAATGAGCAGTTCTTC

V gene: TRBV10-3
J gene: TRBJ2-1
D gene: TRBD2
clone size: NA
CDR3 protein: CAISEPSGRAREQFF
CDR3 DNA: TGTGCCATCAGTGAACCTAGCGGGAGGGCCCGGGAGCAGTTCTTC

V gene: TRBV13
J gene: TRBJ2-5
D gene: TRBD2
clone size: NA
CDR3 protein: CASSRAGDTEETQYF
CDR3 DNA: TGTGCCAGCAGCCGAGCGGGAGATACGGAAGAGACCCAGTACTTC

V gene: TRBV27
J gene: TRBJ1-1
D gene: TRBD1
clone size: NA
CDR3 protein: CASSFPGGTEAFF
CDR3 DNA: TGTGCCAGCAGTTTTCCAGGGGGCACTGAAGCTTTCTTT

V gene: TRBV5-1
J gene: TRBJ2-5
D gene: NA
clone size: NA
CDR3 protein: CASSFLGRETQYF
CDR3 DNA: TGCGCCAGCAGCTTTTTGGGCCGAGAGACCCAGTACTTC

V gene: TRBV7-6
J gene: TRBJ1-1
D gene: NA
clone size: NA
CDR3 protein: CASSLQTGNTEAFF
CDR3 DNA: TGTGCCAGCAGCCTACAGACAGGGAACACTGAAGCTTTCTTT

V gene: TRBV5-6
J gene: TRBJ1-2
D gene: NA
clone size: NA
CDR3 protein: CASSPEGGAYGYTF
CDR3 DNA: TGTGCCAGCAGCCCGGAGGGGGGGGCTTATGGCTACACCTTC

V gene: TRBV7-9
J gene: TRBJ1-1
D gene: TRBD1
clone size: few
CDR3 protein: CASSPGTGKTEAFF
CDR3 DNA: TGTGCCAGCAGCCCTGGGACAGGGAAAACTGAAGCTTTCTTT

V gene: TRBV27
J gene: TRBJ2-1
D gene: NA
clone size: NA
CDR3 protein: CASSRGSYNEQFF
CDR3 DNA: TGTGCCAGCAGCAGGGGTTCCTACAATGAGCAGTTCTTC

V gene: TRBV7-7
J gene: TRBJ2-7
D gene: TRBD1
clone size: NA
CDR3 protein: CASSLGDRDEQYF
CDR3 DNA: TGTGCTAGCAGCTTAGGGGACAGGGACGAGCAGTACTTC